The clone carrying this TCR beta chain was observed a handful of times. The antigen is not known. The record originates from a study of monozygotic twins with cystic fibrosis. Findings and limits, study-wide: Monozygotic CF twin pairs shared significantly more nucleotide-identical clonotypes than unrelated CF individuals did. The repertoire was suggested to be naive-dominated, clonality median around 0.0093.

Assay used: immunoSEQ multiplex PCR; TCRdb lists only in-frame clones, some missing. The sample has around 36,000 clones; approximately 72% are singletons. Trimming stripped 4 bases from V and 3 bases from J, with 16 bases between. CDR1 is SGDLS, CDR2 YYNGEE, per germline. CDR3 length equals 15 residues. Sequenced material: blood. The sequence came from a girl between 10 and 17 years old with cystic fibrosis. The genes are TRBV9 and TRBJ1-2; D is perhaps TRBD1 (6 bases). CDR3 amino acids: CASSPGGATDYGYTF. CDR3 sequence (DNA): TGTGCCAGCAGCCCGGGGGGGGCGACAGACTATGGCTACACCTTC. Together with reference TRBV9 and TRBJ1-2, the CDR3 gives the full variable domain: DSGVTQTPKHLITATGQRVTLRCSPRSGDLSVYWYQQSLDQGLQFLIQYYNGEERAKGNILERFSAQQFPDLHSELNLSSLELGDSALYFCASSPGGATDYGYTFGSGTRLTVV.